These 30 T cell receptor beta chains were all obtained from the same sample, sequenced in a study of blood T cell repertoires in COVID-19. Profiled with immunoSEQ multiplex PCR; TCRdb holds only in-frame clones, not every one. The sample lists about 83,000 clones, about 86% occurring once. Material for sequencing was peripheral blood. These receptors were obtained from a woman older than 75 in a cohort sampled during active or convalescent COVID-19.

The V gene is TRBV28, the J gene TRBJ2-7; possible D gene TRBD1, 5 bases. Germline CDR1 MDHEN, CDR2 SYDVKM. The CDR3 is 14 residues long. The germline V and J ends were trimmed by 3 bases and 2 bases, with 11 bases remaining between them. The CDR3 loop is CASSLAQETYEQYF. In DNA, the CDR3 is TGTGCCAGCAGTTTGGCACAGGAGACCTACGAGCAGTACTTC. Filled out from reference TRBV28 and TRBJ2-7, the complete variable domain reads DVKVTQSSRYLVKRTGEKVFLECVQDMDHENMFWYRQDPGLGLRLIYFSYDVKMKEKGDIPEGYSVSREKKERFSLILESASTNQTSMYLCASSLAQETYEQYFGPGTRLTVT.

The J gene is TRBJ2-5, the V gene TRBV5-6, with 7 bases fitting TRBD1. CDR1 is SGHDT, CDR2 YYEEEE, per germline. This CDR3 comprises 16 residues. V was pared by 4 bases and J by 5 bases, with 14 bases of the junction left unmatched. The DNA of the CDR3 is TGTGCCAGCAGCGGAGGACCGGGACAGCGAACGGAGACCCAGTACTTC. This gives the protein CASSGGPGQRTETQYF.

The chain combines TRBV11-2 with TRBJ1-1, with D perhaps TRBD1 (6 bases). The germline V gene has CDR1 SGHAT and CDR2 FQNNGV. Trimming removed 1 base from V and 0 bases from J, with 12 bases in between. CDR3 length: 16 amino acids. CDR3 in amino acids: CASSLGSTGMNTEAFF. Here the CDR3 DNA reads TGTGCCAGCAGCTTAGGCTCAACAGGGATGAACACTGAAGCTTTCTTT.

CDR3 nucleotide sequence: TGCGCCAGCAGTCTAGGACCGGGGGGCACCTCCTACGAGCAGTACTTC. This gives the protein CASSLGPGGTSYEQYF. V usage is TRBV5-1 and J usage is TRBJ2-7; possibly TRBD2 for D (7 bases). The V and J ends lost 5 bases and 0 bases respectively, with 18 bases between them. Per germline, CDR1 SGHRS and CDR2 YFSETQ. The CDR3 totals 16 residues.

The V and J genes are TRBV7-2 and TRBJ2-2; D call uncertain. Germline CDR1 SGHTA, CDR2 FQGNSA. V shed 2 bases and J shed 0 bases, with 7 bases lying between them. The CDR3 has 15 residues. CDR3 sequence: CASSLRLANTGELFF. In nucleotides, the CDR3 is TGTGCCAGCAGCTTAAGGCTAGCGAACACCGGGGAGCTGTTTTTT.

The rearrangement uses TRBV24-1 and TRBJ2-2; TRBD1 is a possible D gene (6 bases). The ends were cut back, 1 base at V and 6 bases at J, with 11 bases in the middle. The CDR3 is 15 amino acids. Germline lookup yields CDR1 KGHDR and CDR2 SFDVKD. The CDR3 loop reads CATSDLGTFSGELFF. CDR3 coding DNA: TGTGCCACCAGTGATTTAGGGACATTTTCCGGGGAGCTGTTTTTT.

The rearrangement uses TRBV9 and TRBJ2-2, with a possible D match to TRBD2 (5 bases). CDR3 length: 13 residues. With 6 bases removed from V and 4 bases from J, the gap between germline ends came to 10 bases. CDR1 SGDLS and CDR2 YYNGEE come from the germline V gene. The CDR3 is CASNPGITGELFF. In nucleotides, the CDR3 is TGTGCCAGCAACCCGGGAATCACCGGGGAGCTGTTTTTT.

The V call is TRBV10-1, the J call TRBJ2-1, with 10 bases lining up with TRBD2. Germline-derived CDR1 and CDR2 are WNHNN and SYGVQD (reference sequence). V lost 0 bases, J lost 1 base, and 0 bases stayed unmatched. The CDR3 covers 16 residues. CDR3 loop: CASSESLAGSYNEQFF. The CDR3 DNA reads as TGCGCCAGCAGTGAGTCACTAGCGGGGTCCTACAATGAGCAGTTCTTC.

The chain has TRBV7-6 and TRBJ2-1; the match to TRBD2 covers 10 bases. J was trimmed by 6 bases and V by 5 bases; bases with no gene match: 7. Germline-derived CDR1 and CDR2 are SGHVS and FNYEAQ. This CDR3 is 15 amino acids long. Written as DNA, the CDR3 is TGTGCCAGCAGCACCCTAGCGGGAGATGGCAATGAGCAGTTCTTC. It translates to CASSTLAGDGNEQFF.

The sample holds a few counts of this clone. The chain recombines TRBV5-1 with TRBJ2-7; 9 nucleotides match TRBD1. CDR3 length: 14 amino acids. Per germline, CDR1 SGHRS and CDR2 YFSETQ. V lost 3 bases, J lost 6 bases, and 7 bases stayed unmatched. CDR3 loop: CASSSGTGLIEQYF. CDR3 coding DNA: TGCGCCAGCAGCTCCGGGACAGGGTTGATCGAGCAGTACTTC.

The chain has TRBV2 and TRBJ1-5, with 9 bases aligning to TRBD1. This CDR3 contains 14 residues. J was trimmed by 6 bases and V by 6 bases; bases with no gene match: 6. Germline V gene lookup returns CDR1 SNHLY and CDR2 FYNNEI. The DNA for the CDR3 is TGTGCCAGCAGGGATGACAGGGGGGGTCAGCCCCAGCATTTT. Translating it yields CASRDDRGGQPQHF.

The chain combines TRBV14 with TRBJ1-4, with unresolved D. V was pared by 2 bases and J by 3 bases, with 7 bases between. The CDR3 loop spans 14 amino acids. Germline assignment: CDR1 SGHDN and CDR2 FVKESK. CDR3 DNA sequence: TGTGCCAGCAGCCAAATCGGGGCTAATGAAAAACTGTTTTTT. The encoded protein is CASSQIGANEKLFF.

This rearrangement joins TRBV19 to TRBJ1-5; TRBD1 matches at 8 bases. This CDR3 region has 15 residues. Germline CDR1 and CDR2: LNHDA and SQIVND (reference sequence). V shed 7 bases and J 1 base; nucleotides not matched to a gene: 6. The CDR3 here is CASIAGTGSNQPQHF. CDR3 sequence (DNA): TGTGCCAGTATTGCCGGGACAGGCAGCAATCAGCCCCAGCATTTT.

The V call is TRBV3-1 (or the pseudogene TRBV3-2), the J call TRBJ1-4, with D tentatively TRBD1 (6 bases). The CDR3 contains 15 residues. CDR1 and CDR2 (germline): LGHDT, YNNKEL (reference sequence). V was pared by 3 bases and J by 1 base, with 9 bases between. This CDR3 reads CASSHAQGTNEKLFF. CDR3 DNA sequence: TGTGCCAGCAGCCACGCACAGGGAACTAATGAAAAACTGTTTTTT.

The sample holds one count of this clone. This chain joins TRBV18 and TRBJ2-3; TRBD2 matches 8 bases. CDR3 length: 14 residues. Trimming took 5 bases from V and 3 from J; bases not matched to a gene: 4. The V gene's germline CDR1 is KGHSH and CDR2 LQKENI. Here the CDR3 DNA reads TGTGCCAGCTCAGCGGGACTAGAAACAGATACGCAGTATTTT. It is translated as CASSAGLETDTQYF.

This clone turned up a few times. The genes are TRBV3-1 (or the pseudogene TRBV3-2) and TRBJ2-3; no reliable D call. The CDR3 has 13 residues. Trimming stripped 3 bases from V and 6 bases from J, with 10 bases between. The V gene's germline CDR1 is LGHDT and CDR2 YNNKEL (reference sequence). The CDR3 here is CASSHRSEDTQYF. CDR3 bases: TGTGCCAGCAGCCACCGGAGCGAGGATACGCAGTATTTT.

This chain connects TRBV19 to TRBJ1-3; 7 bases fit TRBD1. The germline V gene has CDR1 LNHDA and CDR2 SQIVND (reference sequence). V lost 1 base and J lost 0; bases outside the gene matches: 3. There are 16 residues in the CDR3. The CDR3 nucleotides read TGTGCCAGTAGTATAGCGGGACAGAGCTCTGGAAACACCATATATTTT. The encoded protein is CASSIAGQSSGNTIYF.

The chain uses TRBV7-6 and TRBJ2-6; D may be TRBD1 (5 bases). Germline CDR1 is SGHVS and CDR2 is FNYEAQ. The CDR3 sequence is 18 residues long. V was cut by 5 bases and J by 2 bases, with 19 bases left in between. This CDR3 is CASSPGPPGLAGANVLTF. Here the CDR3 DNA reads TGTGCCAGCAGCCCAGGCCCCCCAGGGTTAGCTGGGGCCAACGTCCTGACTTTC.

The chain carries TRBV27 and TRBJ1-1; 7 nucleotides align to TRBD1. The CDR3 has 12 residues. Germline V gene data show CDR1 as MNHEY and CDR2 as SMNVEV (reference sequence). The V gene end was trimmed by 6 bases and the J gene end by 5 bases; junction bases not matched to a gene: 3. The CDR3 is CASRVRGTEAFF. The CDR3 nucleotides read TGTGCCAGCAGGGTCAGGGGGACTGAAGCTTTCTTT.

The CDR3: CASSWTSGSFLGEQFF. CDR3 in DNA: TGTGCCAGCAGTTGGACTAGCGGGAGTTTTTTGGGTGAGCAGTTCTTC. The chain couples TRBV6-2 or TRBV6-3 to TRBJ2-1; 13 bases map to TRBD2. V lost 4 bases and J lost 9; bases outside the gene matches: 9. The CDR3 has 16 amino acids. Germline CDR1 is MNHEY and CDR2 is SVGEGT.

V is TRBV9 and J is TRBJ2-2, with D possibly TRBD2 on 5 matching bases. The length of the CDR3 is 17 residues. Trimming took off 0 bases at V and 0 bases at J, with 12 bases between the two ends. Germline-derived CDR1 and CDR2 are SGDLS and YYNGEE. For the CDR3, the DNA is TGTGCCAGCAGCGTAGCCCCTAGCCAAACGAACACCGGGGAGCTGTTTTTT. Its protein is CASSVAPSQTNTGELFF.

This chain connects TRBV29-1 to TRBJ2-2; D is ambiguous. The CDR3 loop spans 13 amino acids. V gave up 7 bases and J gave up 5 bases, with 14 bases separating them. The germline V gene has CDR1 SQVTM and CDR2 ANQGSEA. The CDR3: CSARVSTTGELFF. The CDR3 nucleotides read TGCAGCGCTCGGGTCTCTACTACCGGGGAGCTGTTTTTT.

The sample holds one count of this clone. The chain uses TRBV19 and TRBJ2-2, with 7 bases lining up with TRBD2. V lost 3 bases and J lost 4; bases outside the gene matches: 5. This CDR3 has 15 amino acids. Germline CDR1 LNHDA, CDR2 SQIVND (reference sequence). The CDR3 spells CASSIGSGTTGELFF. In DNA, the CDR3 is TGTGCCAGTAGTATTGGGAGCGGGACCACCGGGGAGCTGTTTTTT.

The gene calls are TRBV7-3 and TRBJ2-7; TRBD1 agrees at 8 bases. V was clipped by 5 bases and J by 7 bases; unmatched bases: 7. Germline V CDR1 and CDR2: SGHTA, FQGTGA. This CDR3 contains 13 residues. The CDR3 here is CASSPGQGREQYF. The CDR3 coding sequence is TGTGCCAGCAGCCCAGGACAGGGAAGGGAGCAGTACTTC.

The V gene is TRBV2, the J gene TRBJ2-1, with a possible D match to TRBD2 (5 bases). Trimming removed 3 bases at V and 3 bases at J, with 15 bases between. The CDR3 has 16 residues. Germline values: CDR1 SNHLY, CDR2 FYNNEI. The DNA of the CDR3 is TGTGCCAGCAGTGATCAGCGGCTAGCTTACTACAATGAGCAGTTCTTC. This encodes CASSDQRLAYYNEQFF.

CDR3 residues: CASSLGADTGELFF. The CDR3 region has the DNA TGCGCCAGCAGCCTTGGGGCAGACACCGGGGAGCTGTTTTTT. This sequence joins TRBV5-1 and TRBJ2-2; weak D call: TRBD1 (5 bases). The CDR3 has 14 residues. In germline, CDR1 is SGHRS, CDR2 YFSETQ. Trimming shortened V by 4 bases and J by 3 bases, and 10 bases separated the two germline ends. Variable domain in full (rest from reference TRBV5-1 and TRBJ2-2): KAGVTQTPRYLIKTRGQQVTLSCSPISGHRSVSWYQQTPGQGLQFLFEYFSETQRNKGNFPGRFSGRQFSNSRSEMNVSTLELGDSALYLCASSLGADTGELFFGEGSRLTVL.

The chain employs TRBV2 and TRBJ2-5; maybe TRBD1 (5 bases). CDR3 size: 13 residues. In germline, CDR1 is SNHLY, CDR2 FYNNEI. V was pared by 5 bases and J by 2 bases, with 9 bases between. CDR3 region: CASSLTEQETQYF. CDR3 in DNA: TGTGCCAGCAGTTTGACAGAACAAGAGACCCAGTACTTC.

This clone showed up just a few times. The CDR3 is CASSIVSVFGNQPQHF. CDR3 DNA: TGTGCCAGTAGTATAGTGTCGGTTTTTGGCAATCAGCCCCAGCATTTT. This rearrangement joins TRBV19 to TRBJ1-5; D gene ambiguous. The germline CDR1 and CDR2 sequences are LNHDA and SQIVND (reference sequence). The CDR3 spans 16 residues. V was cut by 1 base and J by 2 bases, with 12 bases left in between.

The V gene is TRBV27, the J gene TRBJ2-3, with unresolved D. Germline V gene lookup returns CDR1 MNHEY and CDR2 SMNVEV (reference sequence). The ends were cut back, 3 bases at V and 1 base at J, with 5 bases in the middle. The CDR3 extends over 13 amino acids. CDR3: CASSFLGTDTQYF. The DNA of the CDR3 is TGTGCCAGCAGTTTCCTCGGCACAGATACGCAGTATTTT.

This clone has ten or more counts. This CDR3 is CASTYLGLADDTQYF. The CDR3 nucleotides are TGTGCCAGCACCTATTTGGGACTAGCGGATGATACGCAGTATTTT. The chain joins TRBV5-6 to TRBJ2-3; 11 positions match TRBD2. Germline-derived CDR1 and CDR2 are SGHDT and YYEEEE. The CDR3 is 15 amino acids. J gave up 6 bases and V 6 bases, and 9 bases lay outside the gene matches.